This TCR beta chain was observed in a study of blood T cell repertoires in COVID-19. This table comes from immunoSEQ multiplex PCR, and its TCRdb copy is limited to in-frame clones, with some not included. The sample lists more than 200,000 clones; over 75% were seen once. V gave up 5 bases and J gave up 4 bases, with 14 bases separating them. The CDR3 is made up of 15 amino acids. The germline CDR1 and CDR2 sequences are ENHRY and SYGVKD. This clone was seen only a few times. The chain links TRBV10-3 to TRBJ2-2, with D possibly matching TRBD1 (6 bases). The sample consisted of PBMCs or T cells enriched from blood (not recorded which). The sequence was obtained from a man aged 25 to 40 with acute COVID-19. The CDR3 nucleotides are TGTGCCATCAGTAGACAGGTTGGAGGCACCGGGGAGCTGTTTTTT. Translation: CAISRQVGGTGELFF.